These T cell receptor beta chains were read from a single sample in a study of T cells after yellow fever vaccination. MiXCR, applied by TCRdb to the 5' RACE reads, yields one record per CDR3 protein. There are more than 300,000 distinct CDR3 sequences in the sample; about 6.9% occur only once, and around 17% lies in the top ten. The specimen comprised PBMCs, sampled 35 to 50 days after the first yellow fever vaccination. The origin of the receptors is a man in his late teens or twenties who received the YFV17D yellow fever vaccine. CDR3s include the opening cysteine and the closing phenylalanine or tryptophan. The order of the fields is J gene, clone size, V gene, D gene, CDR3 protein. A D gene is named only where the DNA matches it firmly. The listing skips clone size in some rows; elsewhere it reads once, few, many or a size class.

TRBJ2-5 | . | TRBV5-5 | . | CASSPGWGVIETQYF
TRBJ2-5 | few | TRBV9 | . | CASSVGVGGAGRETQYF
TRBJ1-2 | few | TRBV11-2 | . | CASSFDADSYGYTF
TRBJ2-2 | many | TRBV2 | . | CASSESGGELFF
TRBJ2-5 | . | TRBV20-1 | . | CSAYGGTQYF
TRBJ1-4 | few | TRBV5-4 | TRBD1 | CASRRDSNEKLFF
TRBJ2-7 | . | TRBV7-8 | . | CASSSEDRVDYEQYF
TRBJ2-1 | few | TRBV7-2 | TRBD1 | CASSPLGQGATVQFF
TRBJ2-1 | few | TRBV6-2/TRBV6-3 | . | CASRGWVNNEQFF
TRBJ2-4 | few | TRBV5-4 | TRBD2 | CASSSGGSTKNIQYF
TRBJ1-6 | . | TRBV12-3/TRBV12-4 | . | CASSGLSGPLHF
TRBJ1-2 | few | TRBV15 | TRBD1 | CATSRDRGMWGGYTF
TRBJ2-2 | . | TRBV11-1 | . | CASSTLNTGELFF
TRBJ1-2 | few | TRBV20-1 | . | CSARDGTSNYGYTF
TRBJ2-1 | . | TRBV10-3 | TRBD2 | CATSSSGGNNEQFF
TRBJ2-1 | few | TRBV4-3 | . | CASSQRSGGGAFF
TRBJ2-2 | many | TRBV4-1 | . | CASSQGFRMPGELFF
TRBJ2-2 | many | TRBV7-9 | . | CASSQSGRNTGELFF
TRBJ1-2 | . | TRBV18 | . | CASSPRAGTYGYTF
TRBJ1-4 | few | TRBV29-1 | . | CSITQGFNEKLFF
TRBJ2-3 | many | TRBV20-1 | . | CSARIGWGTDTQYF
TRBJ2-4 | . | TRBV5-1 | TRBD1 | CASSPIQGAGDIQYF
TRBJ2-7 | many | TRBV6-1 | TRBD2 | CASTSGVNSYEQYF
TRBJ2-5 | many | TRBV28 | . | CASSSHHGLREEETQYF
TRBJ2-3 | few | TRBV6-1 | . | CASSPAGAGNTDTQYF
TRBJ2-2 | many | TRBV7-6 | . | CASSDAPVNTGELFF
TRBJ2-7 | . | TRBV6-2/TRBV6-3 | . | CASRKVAVSYEQYF
TRBJ2-2 | few | TRBV5-6 | TRBD2 | CASSLASLADGELFF
TRBJ2-1 | many | TRBV24-1 | . | CATSTGTNSREQFF
TRBJ1-6 | few | TRBV6-6 | . | CASSPDSPLHF
TRBJ1-1 | many | TRBV11-2 | . | CASSLVFTARADTEAFF
TRBJ2-1 | many | TRBV6-1 | TRBD2 | CASKGGGSYNEQFF
TRBJ1-1 | . | TRBV5-1 | . | CASSLGYNITEAFF
TRBJ2-5 | few | TRBV5-1 | TRBD1 | CASSLAAGGQETQYF
TRBJ1-2 | . | TRBV6-1 | TRBD1 | CASRDRGANYGYTF
TRBJ1-1 | few | TRBV4-3 | . | CASSPGDPTANTEAFF
TRBJ1-1 | few | TRBV7-9 | TRBD1 | CASSFQQGSTEAFF
TRBJ2-3 | . | TRBV28 | . | CASTDMDFAETDTQYF
TRBJ2-5 | many | TRBV10-3 | TRBD2 | CAIRSGGGDQETQYF
TRBJ2-6 | . | TRBV7-2 | . | CASSLRAAGANVLTF
TRBJ1-1 | few | TRBV11-2 | . | CASSYGQLNTEAFF
TRBJ2-3 | many | TRBV5-1 | . | CASSFTHSTDTQYF
TRBJ2-3 | . | TRBV5-5 | . | CASSTGADTQYF
TRBJ1-3 | many | TRBV28 | . | CASSWAGNTIYF
TRBJ2-2 | many | TRBV6-1 | TRBD2 | CASSPGLAVNTGELFF
TRBJ2-7 | . | TRBV5-4 | . | CASSVSNTGFYEQYF
TRBJ2-3 | . | TRBV6-2/TRBV6-3 | . | CASTKGGGLSTDTQYF
TRBJ2-5 | . | TRBV29-1 | . | CSVDLRGLEGTQYF
TRBJ2-3 | many | TRBV7-3 | TRBD2 | CASSNGLAGDSSTDTQYF
TRBJ2-2 | . | TRBV29-1 | TRBD2 | CSVVGTNLGGLTGELFF
TRBJ1-5 | many | TRBV12-3/TRBV12-4 | . | CASSLGRGNQPQHF
TRBJ2-4 | few | TRBV28 | . | CASIMGGRGGKNIQYF
TRBJ1-6 | few | TRBV19 | . | CASRDLESPLHF
TRBJ2-1 | . | TRBV27 | TRBD1 | CASSSLARTGISYNEQFF
TRBJ1-1 | . | TRBV27 | . | CASSHGLRAFF
TRBJ1-2 | many | TRBV19 | TRBD1 | CASSGPGQGAYGYTF